This T cell receptor beta chain was found in a study of OX40 agonist ivuxolimab in advanced cancers. Study details: Ivuxolimab, which patients received intravenously every 2 weeks, was dosed at 0.01 to 10 mg/kg.

Germline V CDR1 and CDR2: MDHEN, SYDVKM. The J segment lost 7 bases and the V segment lost 6 bases, leaving 18 bases of the junction unmatched. The CDR3 is 17 residues long. In regard to this clone: As yet, its antigen is unknown.

The method was immunoSEQ multiplex PCR; TCRdb's version includes in-frame clones alone and lacks a portion of them. The table lists 75,000 to 90,000 clones, 80% to 90% of them singletons. It was autoimmune disease history or systemic immunosuppression that excluded patients. Whole-study results and caveats: Both CD4+ and CD8+ T cell populations in blood had undergone clonal expansion by week 6 at 0.1 to 3.0 mg/kg. Among patients with partial responses at 0.1-3.0 mg/kg, clonal expansion was among the lowest.

The input for sequencing was CD4+ or CD8+ T cells sorted from blood, taken in a trial of the OX40 agonist ivuxolimab. This sequence originates from an adult with an advanced solid tumor such as melanoma, head and neck, liver or kidney cancer. V and J are TRBV28 and TRBJ2-3; 8 nucleotides agree with TRBD2. The CDR3 here is CASSSIVASGYVNTQYF. As DNA, the CDR3 is TGTGCCAGCAGCTCTATAGTGGCTAGCGGGTACGTTAATACGCAGTATTTT.